One and the same sample provided the 26 T cell receptor beta chains below, sequenced in a study of T cell changes during pregnancy in multiple sclerosis. Data came from immunoSEQ multiplex PCR; TCRdb stores just in-frame clones and leaves some out. The sample yields tens of thousands of clones, 85% to 95% seen once. The specimen was CD4+ T cells from peripheral blood mononuclear cells, collected in the second trimester of pregnancy. These TCRs come from a female donor with multiple sclerosis, enrolled in a pregnancy study.

This sequence joins TRBV7-9 and TRBJ2-7; 8 nucleotides agree with TRBD1. Unmatched junction bases numbered 7, after V lost 7 bases and J lost 2 bases. The CDR3 runs 14 residues. Germline V gives CDR1 SEHNR, CDR2 FQNEAQ (reference sequence). The CDR3 here is CASIGQGRAYEQYF. DNA of the CDR3: TGTGCCAGCATCGGACAGGGTAGGGCCTACGAGCAGTACTTC.

The CDR3 DNA reads as TGCGCCAGCAGCCCGGGGGACGACTCACAAGAGACCCAGTACTTC. Translation: CASSPGDDSQETQYF. The rearrangement uses TRBV5-1 and TRBJ2-5, with D perhaps matching TRBD2 (6 bases). The germline CDR1 and CDR2 sequences are SGHRS and YFSETQ. Trimming removed 4 bases at V and 2 bases at J, with 15 bases between. This CDR3 has 15 amino acids.

The chain has TRBV5-4 and TRBJ2-1; D is perhaps TRBD1 (6 bases). With 7 bases removed from V and 6 bases from J, the gap between germline ends came to 20 bases. The V gene's germline CDR1 is SGHNT and CDR2 YYREEE (reference sequence). CDR3 length: 15 amino acids. The CDR3 spells CASRELGTKLNEQFF. DNA for the CDR3: TGTGCCAGCCGAGAGCTCGGGACAAAACTCAATGAGCAGTTCTTC.

The chain carries TRBV5-4 and TRBJ2-7; 9 bases match TRBD2. CDR1 is SGHNT and CDR2 is YYREEE in the germline V gene (reference sequence). This CDR3 spans 16 amino acids. V lost 3 bases to trimming and J lost 6 bases; unmatched junction nucleotides: 13. The CDR3 region is CASSSRLAEISGEQYF. The DNA of the CDR3 is TGTGCCAGCAGCTCGAGACTAGCGGAGATCTCTGGCGAGCAGTACTTC.

The genes are TRBV5-1 and TRBJ1-4; 7 bases fit TRBD1. The V segment lost 2 bases and the J segment 4 bases; nucleotides outside the gene matches: 8. Germline loops: CDR1 SGHRS, CDR2 YFSETQ. The length of the CDR3 is 16 residues. The CDR3 spells CASSFERGQGNEKLFF. DNA for the CDR3: TGCGCCAGCAGCTTCGAAAGGGGGCAGGGTAATGAAAAACTGTTTTTT.

This chain links TRBV11-2 with TRBJ2-5, with D possibly TRBD1 on 6 matching bases. Trimming cost V 3 bases and J 5 bases, with 13 bases left between them. CDR1 SGHAT and CDR2 FQNNGV come from the germline V gene. The CDR3 extends over 14 amino acids. For the CDR3, the DNA is TGTGCCAGCAGCTTCCAGGGGACCCGGGAGACCCAGTACTTC. It specifies CASSFQGTRETQYF.

V and J are TRBV15 and TRBJ2-2; 7 bases are shared with TRBD1. The CDR3 contains 15 residues. Germline loops: CDR1 LNHNV, CDR2 YYDKDF (reference sequence). V gave up 5 bases and J gave up 4 bases; unmatched junction bases: 7. CDR3 DNA sequence: TGTGCCACCAGCTTAGACAGGGTCAGCACCGGGGAGCTGTTTTTT. Translated: CATSLDRVSTGELFF.

This chain connects TRBV19 to TRBJ2-2, with 12 positions matching TRBD2. V lost 10 bases and J lost 4; bases outside the gene matches: 10. This CDR3 region has 16 residues. Germline values: CDR1 LNHDA, CDR2 SQIVND (reference sequence). CDR3 sequence (DNA): TGTGCCACCAACCTTAGACTAGCGGGAGTCACCGGGGAGCTGTTTTTT. It encodes CATNLRLAGVTGELFF.

The chain has TRBV6-5 and TRBJ2-2; TRBD2 might be the D (7 bases). V was trimmed by 7 bases and J by 0 bases, leaving 9 bases between them. CDR1 and CDR2 (germline): MNHEY, SVGAGI. This CDR3 is built from 14 residues. The CDR3 reads CASMGGPNTGELFF. The DNA for the CDR3 is TGTGCCAGCATGGGGGGGCCGAACACCGGGGAGCTGTTTTTT.

The V and J genes are TRBV5-4 and TRBJ2-5; the D gene is possibly TRBD2 (5 bases). This CDR3 has 14 residues. Trimming took off 0 bases at V and 5 bases at J, with 11 bases between the two ends. The germline V gene has CDR1 SGHNT and CDR2 YYREEE (reference sequence). CDR3 nucleotides: TGTGCCAGCAGCTTGGCCGGGGTTCAGGAGACCCAGTACTTC. This codes for CASSLAGVQETQYF.

The chain couples TRBV19 to TRBJ1-5, with TRBD1 matching 9 bases. After removal of 6 bases from V and 6 bases from J, the junction contained 9 bases not matched to a gene. Germline CDR1 and CDR2: LNHDA and SQIVND (reference sequence). This CDR3 is 15 amino acids long. CDR3 coding DNA: TGTGCCAGTAGCGACCAACAGGGGGCCGGTCAGCCCCAGCATTTT. Translated, it gives CASSDQQGAGQPQHF.

The J gene is TRBJ2-7, the V gene TRBV6-5; a weak D match, TRBD2 (6 bases). Deletions cut 11 bases from V and 0 bases from J, with 17 bases between. The CDR3 contains 14 residues. Germline V gene sequence: CDR1 MNHEY, CDR2 SVGAGI. The DNA for the CDR3 is TGTGCCCCTCCTGGGGCGGGGAACTCCTACGAGCAGTACTTC. Translated: CAPPGAGNSYEQYF.

The chain is built from TRBV9 and TRBJ1-4, with D tentatively TRBD1 (5 bases). The V end was cut by 0 bases, the J end by 10 bases, with 19 bases between. The V gene's germline CDR1 is SGDLS and CDR2 YYNGEE. This CDR3 contains 16 residues. Written as DNA, the CDR3 is TGTGCCAGCAGCGTAGACTCCCAGGGCAATTCGGGAAAACTGTTTTTT. Its translation is CASSVDSQGNSGKLFF.

The rearrangement joins TRBV7-2 to TRBJ1-1, with a weak D call TRBD1 (5 bases). The CDR3 runs to 14 residues. The V gene's germline CDR1 is SGHTA and CDR2 FQGNSA. V was cut by 1 base and J by 1 base, with 7 bases left in between. The DNA of the CDR3 is TGTGCCAGCAGCTTAGGCAGGGCGAACACTGAAGCTTTCTTT. Its protein product is CASSLGRANTEAFF.

A word on this clone: Its ends do not fully match the called genes, so a read error is possible. CDR3 region: CASSQDLSSGTSF. Here the CDR3 DNA reads TGCGCCAGCAGCCAAGATCTAAGTAGCGGGACCTCCTTC. This chain uses TRBV4-3 with TRBJ2-7; 8 positions match TRBD2. The CDR3 length is 13 residues. Germline loops: CDR1 LGHNA, CDR2 YSLEER.

The chain couples TRBV29-1 to TRBJ2-2; D might be TRBD2 (5 bases). V gave up 4 bases and J gave up 1 base, with 7 bases separating them. The CDR3 totals 13 residues. From germline, CDR1 is SQVTM and CDR2 ANQGSEA. CDR3 in amino acids: CSVGGMNTGELFF. In DNA, the CDR3 is TGCAGCGTTGGAGGGATGAACACCGGGGAGCTGTTTTTT.

The chain combines TRBV29-1 with TRBJ1-5, with 11 bases matching TRBD1. J gave up 7 bases and V 6 bases, and 8 bases lay outside the gene matches. The CDR3 sequence is 14 residues long. In germline, CDR1 is SQVTM, CDR2 ANQGSEA. The chain's CDR3 is CSVSGTGGIQPQHF. The CDR3, as DNA: TGCAGCGTCTCCGGGACAGGGGGAATCCAGCCCCAGCATTTT.

The chain uses TRBV6-1 and TRBJ1-2; D perhaps matches TRBD1 (5 bases). This CDR3 has 14 amino acids. The germline gives CDR1 MNHNS, CDR2 SASEGT. The germline V and J ends were trimmed by 4 bases and 5 bases, with 14 bases remaining between them. CDR3 nucleotides: TGTGCCAGCAGTGGGGACTCAAAGTCATATGGCTACACCTTC. This codes for CASSGDSKSYGYTF.

The rearrangement uses TRBV6-1 and TRBJ2-7; 7 bases match TRBD1. The CDR3 extends over 15 amino acids. Germline V gene sequence: CDR1 MNHNS, CDR2 SASEGT. Trimming at V came to 5 bases and at J to 0 bases, leaving 7 bases not matched to a gene. CDR3 in amino acids: CASSWLRDSSYEQYF. DNA of the CDR3: TGTGCCAGCAGTTGGCTCCGGGACAGCTCCTACGAGCAGTACTTC.

V gene TRBV7-2 combines with J gene TRBJ2-7, with 9 bases matching TRBD1. Per germline, CDR1 SGHTA and CDR2 FQGNSA. The CDR3 runs 14 residues. Trimming removed 5 bases from V and 3 bases from J; junction bases left unmatched: 5. CDR3 nucleotide sequence: TGTGCCAGCAGCCCCCGGACAGGGGTCTACGAGCAGTACTTC. Amino acid sequence: CASSPRTGVYEQYF.

The J gene is TRBJ2-3, the V gene TRBV28; D unresolved. CDR3 length: 14 amino acids. The germline V and J ends were trimmed by 3 bases and 2 bases, with 9 bases remaining between them. Germline CDR1 MDHEN, CDR2 SYDVKM. CDR3 coding DNA: TGTGCCAGCAGTTTGGTTAGTAACACAGATACGCAGTATTTT. Translated: CASSLVSNTDTQYF.

In this sample, this clone turned up once. V gene TRBV7-3 combines with J gene TRBJ2-3; 8 bases map to TRBD2. Germline CDR1 and CDR2: SGHTA and FQGTGA. The trim removed 2 bases at V and 2 bases at J, leaving 3 bases unmatched. This CDR3 has 15 amino acids. CDR3: CASSLFSGTTDTQYF. CDR3 DNA sequence: TGTGCCAGCAGCTTATTTAGCGGGACCACAGATACGCAGTATTTT.

The J gene is TRBJ2-3, the V gene TRBV9; 8 positions match TRBD2. The CDR3 loop spans 15 amino acids. CDR1 is SGDLS, CDR2 YYNGEE, per germline. V trimming: 2 bases; J trimming: 6 bases; junction bases outside the gene matches: 8. This CDR3 is CASSVLSGSKDTQYF. CDR3 bases: TGTGCCAGCAGCGTTTTAAGCGGGAGTAAGGATACGCAGTATTTT.

This sequence joins TRBV19 and TRBJ1-3; D remains unclear. Trimming cost V 3 bases and J 0 bases, with 12 bases left between them. Germline V gene sequence: CDR1 LNHDA, CDR2 SQIVND (reference sequence). The CDR3 totals 16 residues. The CDR3 protein is CASSMFGSLSGNTIYF. Written as DNA, the CDR3 is TGTGCCAGTAGTATGTTCGGGTCCCTCTCTGGAAACACCATATATTTT.

The gene calls are TRBV5-6 and TRBJ2-7, with 8 bases that match TRBD1. Germline CDR1 SGHDT, CDR2 YYEEEE. V trimming: 4 bases; J trimming: 4 bases; junction bases outside the gene matches: 4. The CDR3 sequence is 13 residues long. CDR3: CASSGRDRYEQYF. CDR3 DNA sequence: TGTGCCAGCAGCGGCCGGGACAGGTACGAGCAGTACTTC. The full variable domain, with the rest looked up from reference TRBV5-6 and TRBJ2-7, is DAGVTQSPTHLIKTRGQQVTLRCSPKSGHDTVSWYQQALGQGPQFIFQYYEEEERQRGNFPDRFSGHQFPNYSSELNVNALLLGDSALYLCASSGRDRYEQYFGPGTRLTVT.

This clone was detected once. Other DNA sequences of this sample code for an identical CDR3. The genes are TRBV19 and TRBJ1-2; D ambiguous. This CDR3 is built from 16 residues. Germline-derived CDR1 and CDR2 are LNHDA and SQIVND (reference sequence). V was trimmed by 7 bases and J by 0 bases, leaving 18 bases between them. The CDR3, as DNA: TGTGCCAGTAAGTATGGCGGCGAGCCAGCTAACTATGGCTACACCTTC. As protein: CASKYGGEPANYGYTF.